The 19 T cell receptor beta chains reported below all come from one sample, sequenced in a study of T cells in Graves' hyperthyroidism and ophthalmopathy (dated by TCRdb to between 2018 and 2021). Preparation of the library involved multiplex PCR. Sequenced using an Illumina HiSeq 2000. TCR beta CDR3 regions were amplified from RNA transcripts. The TCR CDR3 was subjected to a first round of RT-PCR using the HTBI primer set and the Qiagen OneStep RT-PCR kit. Using fastp at Q25 and MiXCR, TCRdb reprocessed the public reads and kept productive beta chains. Every distinct CDR3 protein forms one entry, paired with its most common genes and DNA. The sample has about 580,000 distinct CDR3 sequences on record, 40% to 55% of them singletons. Jointly, the top ten make up about 8.3% of the sample. Source material: peripheral blood or thyroid tissue (not recorded which). Receptor source: a woman aged 18-30 years with Graves' hyperthyroidism.

This clonotype occurred many times. The gene calls are TRBV12-3 or TRBV12-4 and TRBJ2-7, with unresolved D. CDR3 length equals 15 residues. Trimming shortened V by 3 bases and J by 6 bases, and 18 bases separated the two germline ends. CDR3 in amino acids: CASSFSTSPKGEQYF. The CDR3 DNA sequence: TGTGCCAGCAGTTTTTCCACCAGTCCTAAGGGCGAGCAGTACTTC.

This clonotype has a count of ten or more. The J gene is TRBJ1-2, the V gene TRBV2, with 7 bases fitting TRBD1. Germline lookup yields CDR1 SNHLY and CDR2 FYNNEI. This CDR3 spans 12 amino acids. The V segment lost 6 bases and the J segment 3 bases; nucleotides outside the gene matches: 1. This CDR3 reads CASRQGDYGYTF. CDR3 nucleotides: TGTGCCAGCAGGCAGGGGGACTATGGCTACACCTTC.

Remarks on this clonotype: A single base separates this from a much larger clone, so it may be a read error. The rearrangement links TRBV12-3 or TRBV12-4 to TRBJ2-5; TRBD1 agrees at 7 bases. Losses at the gene ends were 8 bases for V and 0 bases for J; bases not matched to a gene: 9. The CDR3 totals 15 residues. The CDR3 nucleotides read TGTGCCAGCGGCCCGGGACAGAGATACCAAGAGACCCAGTACTTC. Translated, it gives CASGPGQRYQETQYF.

This clonotype occurred many times. The rearrangement uses TRBV9 and TRBJ1-2; D remains ambiguous. The V end lost 0 bases, the J end lost 2 bases, and 8 bases lay between the germline ends. The CDR3 covers 14 residues. Germline V gene lookup returns CDR1 SGDLS and CDR2 YYNGEE. Written as DNA, the CDR3 is TGTGCCAGCAGCGTAGGGGTAGGGAACTATGGCTACACCTTC. As protein: CASSVGVGNYGYTF.

In this sample, this clonotype turned up many times. The rearrangement joins TRBV7-2 to TRBJ2-7; D gene ambiguous. The CDR3 totals 15 residues. The ends were cut back, 1 base at V and 2 bases at J, with 12 bases in the middle. CDR1 is SGHTA, CDR2 FQGNSA, per germline. CDR3 nucleotide sequence: TGTGCCAGCAGCTTAGACCCAAGATTAACCTACGAGCAGTACTTC. This codes for CASSLDPRLTYEQYF.

The chain couples TRBV7-6 to TRBJ2-7; either TRBD1 or TRBD2 may fit D (5 bases each). V was shortened by 6 bases and J by 7 bases, with 19 bases between the two germline ends. The CDR3 has 14 amino acids. CDR1 and CDR2 from the germline V gene are SGHVS and FNYEAQ. This chain's CDR3 is CASRHGTVANEQYF. The CDR3 bases are TGTGCCAGCAGACACGGGACGGTAGCCAATGAGCAGTACTTC.

This clonotype was found many times. The J gene is TRBJ1-2, the V gene TRBV3-1; D unclear. Trimming pared 0 bases from V and 5 bases from J, leaving 7 bases between. The germline V gene encodes CDR1 LGHDT and CDR2 YNNKEL (reference sequence). This CDR3 spans 13 amino acids. DNA of the CDR3: TGTGCCAGCAGCCAAGAGGGGAGTTATGGCTACACCTTC. Translating gives CASSQEGSYGYTF.

This clonotype was seen only a few times. This chain joins TRBV9 and TRBJ2-1, with D tentatively TRBD1 or TRBD2 (5 bases each). The CDR3 is made up of 12 amino acids. V was trimmed by 0 bases and J by 13 bases, leaving 11 bases between them. The germline gives CDR1 SGDLS, CDR2 YYNGEE. Here the CDR3 DNA reads TGTGCCAGCAGCGTAGCCGTGGGGGATCAGTTCTTC. This sequence encodes CASSVAVGDQFF.

This clonotype was recorded at least ten times. This chain joins TRBV2 and TRBJ1-2; no clear D. The CDR3 extends over 10 amino acids. V dropped 7 bases and J dropped 4 bases, with 4 bases sitting between them. Germline CDR1 SNHLY, CDR2 FYNNEI. CDR3 loop: CASMAYGYTF. The CDR3 DNA follows: TGTGCCAGCATGGCCTATGGCTACACCTTC.

This rearrangement joins TRBV7-9 to TRBJ1-4; 7 positions match TRBD1. This CDR3 has 14 residues. With V trimmed by 3 bases and J by 8 bases, 6 bases remained unmatched. Per germline, CDR1 SEHNR and CDR2 FQNEAQ (reference sequence). In DNA, the CDR3 is TGTGCCAGCAGCTTGCCGGGACAGCGGGAAAAACTGTTTTTT. This translates into CASSLPGQREKLFF.

This clonotype was detected only once. The gene calls are TRBV10-3 and TRBJ1-5, with D possibly TRBD1 on 5 matching bases. The CDR3 spans 13 residues. The germline V and J ends were trimmed by 4 bases and 11 bases, with 15 bases remaining between them. In germline, CDR1 is ENHRY, CDR2 SYGVKD. The CDR3 spells CAISGGEQETQHF. CDR3 in DNA: TGTGCCATCAGTGGAGGGGAGCAAGAGACCCAGCATTTT.

In this sample, this clonotype turned up once. This may stem from a read error, because a much larger clone lies one nucleotide away. As the CDR3 is not closed by the conserved phenylalanine or tryptophan, this likely results from a read error. The chain carries TRBV27 and TRBJ1-2; tentatively, D is TRBD1 (5 bases). The CDR3 covers 15 residues. CDR1 and CDR2 from the germline V gene are MNHEY and SMNVEV (reference sequence). Trimming stripped 6 bases from V and 0 bases from J, with 14 bases between. The CDR3 reads CASRRLEGPNYGYTL. As DNA, the CDR3 is TGTGCCAGCAGACGCCTTGAGGGACCTAACTATGGCTACACCCTC.

CDR3 residues: CATSDPRLAGVTF. As DNA, the CDR3 is TGTGCCACCAGTGATCCGAGACTAGCGGGAGTGACTTTC. The chain recombines TRBV24-1 with TRBJ2-6; 12 nucleotides agree with TRBD2. The V and J ends lost 3 bases and 17 bases, in that order; junction bases with no gene match: 4. The germline V gene encodes CDR1 KGHDR and CDR2 SFDVKD. The CDR3 covers 13 residues.

Only a few counts were recorded for this clonotype. This chain connects TRBV5-1 to TRBJ2-3; 8 bases agree with TRBD2. This CDR3 is built from 16 residues. Per germline, CDR1 SGHRS and CDR2 YFSETQ. After removal of 6 bases from V and 4 bases from J, the junction contained 13 bases not matched to a gene. CDR3 sequence: CASTAKRAGEADTQYF. The CDR3, as DNA: TGCGCCAGCACCGCAAAAAGAGCGGGAGAGGCAGATACGCAGTATTTT.

Turning to this clonotype: A single base separates this from a much larger clone, so it may be a read error. The chain recombines TRBV5-1 with TRBJ2-2; a possible D gene is TRBD1 (6 bases). The V end lost 1 base, the J end lost 1 base, and 8 bases lay between the germline ends. The CDR3 contains 15 residues. Germline CDR1 is SGHRS and CDR2 is YFSETQ. The CDR3 bases are TGCGCCAGCAGCTTGCAGGGGTGGAACACCGGGGAGCTGTTTTTT. Translating gives CASSLQGWNTGELFF.

This clonotype appeared a few times. The chain carries TRBV11-3 and TRBJ1-1; 7 bases line up with TRBD1. The CDR3 is 14 residues long. The V and J ends lost 3 bases and 3 bases, in that order; junction bases with no gene match: 4. Per germline, CDR1 SGHNT and CDR2 YENEEA. DNA of the CDR3: TGTGCCAGCAGCTTCGACAGGGAGGACACTGAAGCTTTCTTT. Translation: CASSFDREDTEAFF.

Points on this clonotype: The junction differs from germline at one of its ends, possibly a read error. The genes are TRBV7-9 and TRBJ1-6; D remains unclear. Germline CDR1 reads SEHNR; CDR2 reads FQNEAQ (reference sequence). The CDR3 is 17 amino acids. In DNA, the CDR3 is TGTGCCAGCAGGAGGGTAGCGGGAAGCTCCTACAATTCACCCCTCCACTTT. Protein product: CASRRVAGSSYNSPLHF.

This clonotype was counted ten times or more. The J gene is TRBJ2-7, the V gene TRBV6-5; a possible D gene is TRBD2 (6 bases). V was shortened by 5 bases and J by 2 bases, with 13 bases between the two germline ends. This CDR3 contains 14 residues. Looked up from germline, CDR1 is MNHEY and CDR2 is SVGAGI. In DNA form, the CDR3 reads TGTGCCAGCAGTCCGGGGGAGAGTCCCTACGAGCAGTACTTC. It is translated as CASSPGESPYEQYF.

The table lists this clonotype with many counts. The chain links TRBV20-1 to TRBJ2-7; D is uncertain. V dropped 0 bases and J dropped 2 bases, with 5 bases sitting between them. Germline CDR1 and CDR2: DFQATT and SNEGSKA (reference sequence). The CDR3 runs 12 residues. CDR3 residues: CSARDPAYEQYF. The CDR3 nucleotides are TGCAGTGCTAGAGATCCGGCCTACGAGCAGTACTTC.